The present T cell receptor (beta chain) was sequenced within a study of shared clonotypes between healthy human individuals. The table came from immunoSEQ multiplex PCR; TCRdb's copy has only in-frame clones and leaves some out. The repertoire holds 2 million or so clones, with roughly 94% as singletons. Germline V gene data show CDR1 as LGHNT and CDR2 as FRNRAP. V was pared by 1 base and J by 7 bases, with 14 bases between. This CDR3 has 15 amino acids. V and J are TRBV12-5 and TRBJ1-5, with D possibly TRBD1 on 6 matching bases. The receptor's source is a young man in good health. The sample consisted of naive CD4+ T cells sorted from blood. Subset reported: CD45RA+ positively selected. The CDR3, as DNA: TGTGCTAGTGGTTTGGGTAAACAGGGTATGCAGCCCCAGCATTTT. As protein: CASGLGKQGMQPQHF.